This T cell receptor (beta chain) was identified during a study of T-cell reconstitution after alpha-beta-depleted transplantation in children. Preparing the TCRbeta library involved the use of unique molecular identifiers. TCRdb re-analysed the PCR reads in MiXCR, keeping a single row per CDR3 protein. The sample records some 350,000 distinct CDR3 sequences, under 20% being singletons. Trimming stripped 7 bases from V and 4 bases from J, with 14 bases between. CDR1 is MNHNS, CDR2 SASEGT, per germline. This CDR3 has 14 residues. The sample was PBMCs, mostly from graft donor cells, taken 360 days after TCRalphabeta/CD19-depleted stem cell transplant. This receptor was identified in a male patient aged 2-10 years who had a stem cell transplant for acute lymphoblastic leukemia, so the T cells may come from the graft donor. This rearrangement joins TRBV6-1 to TRBJ2-1, with D unresolved. This CDR3 reads CASTQTSIYNEQFF. The DNA of the CDR3 is TGTGCCAGCACCCAGACTTCCATTTACAATGAGCAGTTCTTC.